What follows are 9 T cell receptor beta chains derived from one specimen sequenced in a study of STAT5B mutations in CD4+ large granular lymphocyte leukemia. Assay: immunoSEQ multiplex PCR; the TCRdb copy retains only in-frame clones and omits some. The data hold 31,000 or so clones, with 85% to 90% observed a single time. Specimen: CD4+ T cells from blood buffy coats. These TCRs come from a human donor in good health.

The CDR3 reads CASSLAQGMYEQYF. For the CDR3, the DNA is TGCGCCAGCAGCTTGGCACAGGGGATGTACGAGCAGTACTTC. The V and J genes are TRBV5-1 and TRBJ2-7; 7 bases match TRBD1. After removal of 0 bases from V and 4 bases from J, the junction contained 4 bases not matched to a gene. CDR1 SGHRS and CDR2 YFSETQ come from the germline V gene. This CDR3 has 14 amino acids.

The CDR3 reads CASSSQQGTNYGYTF. The CDR3 coding sequence is TGTGCCAGCAGCTCGCAACAGGGGACTAACTATGGCTACACCTTC. J is TRBJ1-2 and V is TRBV28; 7 nucleotides line up with TRBD1. Germline CDR1 MDHEN, CDR2 SYDVKM. The CDR3 sequence is 15 residues long. Trimming cost V 6 bases and J 0 bases; bases outside gene matches: 7.

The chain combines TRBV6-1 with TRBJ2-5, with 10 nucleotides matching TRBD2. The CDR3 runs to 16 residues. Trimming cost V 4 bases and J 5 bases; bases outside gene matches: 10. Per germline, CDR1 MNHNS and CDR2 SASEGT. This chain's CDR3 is CASSAWPAGGGETQYF. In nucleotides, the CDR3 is TGTGCCAGCAGTGCCTGGCCAGCGGGAGGGGGTGAGACCCAGTACTTC.

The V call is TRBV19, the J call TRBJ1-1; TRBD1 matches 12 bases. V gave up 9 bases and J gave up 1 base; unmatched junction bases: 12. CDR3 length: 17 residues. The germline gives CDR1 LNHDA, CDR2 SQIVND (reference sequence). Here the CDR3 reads CASSVLGTGGSNTEAFF. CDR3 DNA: TGTGCCAGCTCGGTTTTGGGGACAGGGGGCTCGAACACTGAAGCTTTCTTT.

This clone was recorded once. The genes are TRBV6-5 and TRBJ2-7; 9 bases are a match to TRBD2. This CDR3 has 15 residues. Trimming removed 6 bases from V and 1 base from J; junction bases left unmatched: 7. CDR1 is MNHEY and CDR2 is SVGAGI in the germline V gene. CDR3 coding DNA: TGTGCCAGCAGCCACATAACTAGCGGGTCCTACGAGCAGTACTTC. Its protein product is CASSHITSGSYEQYF.

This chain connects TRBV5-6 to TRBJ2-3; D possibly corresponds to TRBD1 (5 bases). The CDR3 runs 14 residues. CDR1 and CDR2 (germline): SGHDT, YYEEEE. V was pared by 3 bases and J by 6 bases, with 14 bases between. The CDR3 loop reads CASSSTQAADTQYF. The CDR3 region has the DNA TGTGCCAGCAGCTCGACACAGGCGGCGGATACGCAGTATTTT.

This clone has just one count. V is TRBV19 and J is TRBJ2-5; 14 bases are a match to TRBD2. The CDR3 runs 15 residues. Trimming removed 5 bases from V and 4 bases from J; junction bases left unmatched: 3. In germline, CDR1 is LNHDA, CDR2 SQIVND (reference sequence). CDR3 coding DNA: TGTGCCAGTAGTTGGGGACTAGCGGGAGTAGAGACCCAGTACTTC. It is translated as CASSWGLAGVETQYF.

CDR3 in DNA: TGTGCCAGCAGTACCCTTACAGGGGGCGCAATCACCGGGGAGCTGTTTTTT. It codes for CASSTLTGGAITGELFF. V gene TRBV27 combines with J gene TRBJ2-2, with 9 bases matching TRBD1. After removal of 5 bases from V and 4 bases from J, the junction contained 11 bases not matched to a gene. Germline-derived CDR1 and CDR2 are MNHEY and SMNVEV (reference sequence). The CDR3 totals 17 residues.

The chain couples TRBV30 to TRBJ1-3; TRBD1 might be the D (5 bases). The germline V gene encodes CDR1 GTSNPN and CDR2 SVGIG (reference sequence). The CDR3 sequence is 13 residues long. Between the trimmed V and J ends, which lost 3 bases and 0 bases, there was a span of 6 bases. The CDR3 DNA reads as TGTGCCTGGAGCAGGGTCTCTGGAAACACCATATATTTT. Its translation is CAWSRVSGNTIYF.